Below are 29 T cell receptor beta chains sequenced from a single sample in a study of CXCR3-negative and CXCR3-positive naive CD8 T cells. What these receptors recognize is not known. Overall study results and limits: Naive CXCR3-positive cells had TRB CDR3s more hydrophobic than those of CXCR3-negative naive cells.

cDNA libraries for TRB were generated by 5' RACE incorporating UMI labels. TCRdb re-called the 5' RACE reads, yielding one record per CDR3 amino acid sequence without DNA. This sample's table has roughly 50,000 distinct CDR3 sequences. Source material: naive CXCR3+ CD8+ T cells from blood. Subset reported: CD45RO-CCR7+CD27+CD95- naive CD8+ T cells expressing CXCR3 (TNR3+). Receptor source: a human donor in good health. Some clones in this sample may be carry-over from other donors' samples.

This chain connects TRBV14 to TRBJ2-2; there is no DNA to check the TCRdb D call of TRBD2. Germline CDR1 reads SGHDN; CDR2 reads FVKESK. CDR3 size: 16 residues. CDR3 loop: CASSQVGGEVTGELFF.

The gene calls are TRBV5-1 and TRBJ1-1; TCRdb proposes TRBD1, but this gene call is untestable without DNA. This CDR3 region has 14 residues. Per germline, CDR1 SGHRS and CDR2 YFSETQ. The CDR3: CASSLGQGGTEAFF.

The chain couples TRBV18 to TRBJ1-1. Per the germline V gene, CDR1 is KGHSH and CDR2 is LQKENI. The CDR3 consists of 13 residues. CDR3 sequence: CASSPDGTTEAFF.

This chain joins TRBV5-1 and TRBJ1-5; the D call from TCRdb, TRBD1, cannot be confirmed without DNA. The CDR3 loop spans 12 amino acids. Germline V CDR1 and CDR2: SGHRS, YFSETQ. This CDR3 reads CASSLEGEPQHF.

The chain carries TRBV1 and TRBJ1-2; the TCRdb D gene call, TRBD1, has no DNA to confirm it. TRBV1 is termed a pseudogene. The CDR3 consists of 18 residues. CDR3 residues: CTSSRRGPSWAHYIGYTF.

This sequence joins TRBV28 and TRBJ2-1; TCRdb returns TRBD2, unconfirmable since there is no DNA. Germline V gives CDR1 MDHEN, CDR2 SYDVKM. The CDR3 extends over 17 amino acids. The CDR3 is CASTETSGGSSYNEQFF.

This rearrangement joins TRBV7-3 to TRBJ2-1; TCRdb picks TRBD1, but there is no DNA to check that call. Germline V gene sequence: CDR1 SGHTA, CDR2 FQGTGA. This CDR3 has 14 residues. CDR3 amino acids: CASSNPDRVFEQFF.

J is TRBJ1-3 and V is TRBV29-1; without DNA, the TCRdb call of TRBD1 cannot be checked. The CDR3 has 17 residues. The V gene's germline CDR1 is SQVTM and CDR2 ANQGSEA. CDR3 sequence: CSVGARGTGDSGNTIYF.

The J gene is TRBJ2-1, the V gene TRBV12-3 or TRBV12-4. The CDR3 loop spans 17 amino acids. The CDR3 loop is CASSSFSAVSSYNEQFF.

This CDR3 reads CASSGGRGHAFF. J is TRBJ1-1 and V is TRBV9; the TCRdb call, TRBD1, lacks DNA for checking. The CDR3 loop spans 12 amino acids. Germline lookup yields CDR1 SGDLS and CDR2 YYNGEE.

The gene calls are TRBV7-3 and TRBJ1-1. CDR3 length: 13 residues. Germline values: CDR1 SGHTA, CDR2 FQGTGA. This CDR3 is CASKSGQDTEAFF. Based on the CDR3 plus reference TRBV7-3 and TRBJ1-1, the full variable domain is GAGVSQTPSNKVTEKGKYVELRCDPISGHTALYWYRQSLGQGPEFLIYFQGTGAADDSGLPNDRFFAVRPEGSVSTLKIQRTERGDSAVYLCASKSGQDTEAFFGQGTRLTVV.

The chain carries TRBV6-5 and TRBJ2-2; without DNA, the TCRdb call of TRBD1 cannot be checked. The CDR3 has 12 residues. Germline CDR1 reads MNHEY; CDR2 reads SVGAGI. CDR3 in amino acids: CASSSGTWELFF.

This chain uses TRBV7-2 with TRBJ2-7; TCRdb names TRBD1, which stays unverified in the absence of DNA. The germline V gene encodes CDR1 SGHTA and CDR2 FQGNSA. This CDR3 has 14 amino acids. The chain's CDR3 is CASSPMDGTYEQYF.

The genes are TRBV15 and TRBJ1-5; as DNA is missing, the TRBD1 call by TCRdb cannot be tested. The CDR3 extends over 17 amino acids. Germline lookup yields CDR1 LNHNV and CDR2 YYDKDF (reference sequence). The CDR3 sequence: CATSRESLGQGPQPQHF.

The CDR3 loop reads CASSVGLPGTGSYEQYF. The chain combines TRBV9 with TRBJ2-7; the D gene TCRdb calls, TRBD1, cannot be checked with no DNA. CDR1 and CDR2 from the germline V gene are SGDLS and YYNGEE. This CDR3 has 17 residues.

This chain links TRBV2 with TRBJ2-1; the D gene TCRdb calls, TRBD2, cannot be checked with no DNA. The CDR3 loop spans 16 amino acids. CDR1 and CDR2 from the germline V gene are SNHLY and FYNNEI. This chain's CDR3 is CASSESPGGPYNEQFF.

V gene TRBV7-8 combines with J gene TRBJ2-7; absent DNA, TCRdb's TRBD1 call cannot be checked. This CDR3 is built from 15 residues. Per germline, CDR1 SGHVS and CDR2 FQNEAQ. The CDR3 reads CASSLGTGFDYEQYF.

The CDR3 is CASGLTYNEQFF. The chain uses TRBV12-5 and TRBJ2-1. CDR3 length: 12 residues. Germline lookup yields CDR1 LGHNT and CDR2 FRNRAP.

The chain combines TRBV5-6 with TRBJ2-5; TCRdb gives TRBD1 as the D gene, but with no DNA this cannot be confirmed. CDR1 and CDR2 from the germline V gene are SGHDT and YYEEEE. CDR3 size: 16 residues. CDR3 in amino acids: CASSLATGGPQETQYF.

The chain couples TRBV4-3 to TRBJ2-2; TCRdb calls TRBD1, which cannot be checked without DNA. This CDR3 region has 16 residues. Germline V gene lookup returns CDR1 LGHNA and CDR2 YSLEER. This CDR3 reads CASSQTRDRVGGELFF.

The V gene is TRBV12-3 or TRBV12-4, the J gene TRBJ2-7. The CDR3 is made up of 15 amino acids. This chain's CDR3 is CASSLVVSVAYEQYF.

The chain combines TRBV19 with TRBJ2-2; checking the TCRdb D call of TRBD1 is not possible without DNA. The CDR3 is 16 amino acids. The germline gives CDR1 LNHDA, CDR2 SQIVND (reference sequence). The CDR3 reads CASTPPGQGATGELFF.

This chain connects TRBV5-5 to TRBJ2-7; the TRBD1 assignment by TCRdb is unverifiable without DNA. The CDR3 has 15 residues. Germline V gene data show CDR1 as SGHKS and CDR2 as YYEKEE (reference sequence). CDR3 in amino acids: CASSLGPPGSYEQYF.

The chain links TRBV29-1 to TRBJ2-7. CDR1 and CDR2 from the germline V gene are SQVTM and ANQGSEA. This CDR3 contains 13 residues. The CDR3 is CSGMTSDSYEQYF.

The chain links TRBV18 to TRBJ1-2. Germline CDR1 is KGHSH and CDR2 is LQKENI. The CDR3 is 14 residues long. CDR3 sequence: CASSPDTIMDGYTF.

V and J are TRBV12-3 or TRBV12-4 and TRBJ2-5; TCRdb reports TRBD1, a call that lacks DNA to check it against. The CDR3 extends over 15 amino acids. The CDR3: CASGLAGGRSETQYF.

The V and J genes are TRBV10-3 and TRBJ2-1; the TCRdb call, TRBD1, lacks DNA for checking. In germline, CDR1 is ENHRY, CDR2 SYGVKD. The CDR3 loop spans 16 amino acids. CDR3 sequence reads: CAISGGLSGVWSEQFF.

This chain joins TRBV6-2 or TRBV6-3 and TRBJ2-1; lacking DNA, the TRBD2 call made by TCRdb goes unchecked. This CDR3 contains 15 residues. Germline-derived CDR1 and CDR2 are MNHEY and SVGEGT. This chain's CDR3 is CASSYSEGPYNEQFF.

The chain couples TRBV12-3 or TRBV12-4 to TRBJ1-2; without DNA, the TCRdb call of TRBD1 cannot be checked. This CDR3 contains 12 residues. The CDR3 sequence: CASSMDTFGYTF.